Listed below are T cell receptor beta chains from one sample, sequenced in a study of T cells in Graves' hyperthyroidism and ophthalmopathy. From the multiplex PCR reads, TCRdb called clonotypes with MiXCR, one entry per CDR3 protein. The sample has under 400,000 distinct CDR3 sequences, roughly 13% seen once. Sequencing input: blood. The origin of the receptors is a woman aged 18-30 years with Graves' hyperthyroidism. CDR3s include the opening cysteine and the closing phenylalanine or tryptophan. D genes are given only for firm matches. For some rows the clone size is stated as once, few or many, or as a class when expanded; others skip it.

V gene: TRBV4-1; D gene: .; J gene: TRBJ2-7; clone size: .; CDR3 protein: CASSLSTGYEQYF; CDR3 DNA: TGCGCCAGCAGCCTCTCAACAGGGTACGAGCAGTACTTC
V gene: TRBV7-2; D gene: .; J gene: TRBJ2-1; clone size: many; CDR3 protein: CASSLGGLPYNEQFF; CDR3 DNA: TGTGCCAGCAGCCTGGGCGGGCTCCCGTACAATGAGCAGTTCTTC
V gene: TRBV3-1; D gene: .; J gene: TRBJ1-1; clone size: many; CDR3 protein: CASSRRQAEAFF; CDR3 DNA: TGTGCCAGCAGCAGGAGACAGGCTGAAGCTTTCTTT
V gene: TRBV2; D gene: TRBD1; J gene: TRBJ1-2; clone size: many; CDR3 protein: CASSSTEGQQPYGYTF; CDR3 DNA: TGTGCCAGCAGCTCAACCGAGGGACAGCAACCCTATGGCTACACCTTC
V gene: TRBV14; D gene: .; J gene: TRBJ2-3; clone size: many; CDR3 protein: CASSQGSFYYTDTQYF; CDR3 DNA: TGTGCCAGCAGCCAAGGCTCCTTCTACTACACAGATACGCAGTATTTT
V gene: TRBV12-3/TRBV12-4; D gene: TRBD1; J gene: TRBJ1-2; clone size: many; CDR3 protein: CASSFGTGEGYTF; CDR3 DNA: TGTGCCAGCAGTTTTGGGACAGGGGAAGGCTACACCTTC
V gene: TRBV15; D gene: .; J gene: TRBJ1-1; clone size: many; CDR3 protein: CATSKGRAEAFF; CDR3 DNA: TGTGCCACCAGCAAGGGACGAGCTGAAGCTTTCTTT
V gene: TRBV4-1; D gene: .; J gene: TRBJ2-5; clone size: few; CDR3 protein: CASSRAREGVQETQCF; CDR3 DNA: TGCGCCAGCAGCCGTGCCCGCGAGGGGGTCCAAGAGACCCAGTGCTTC
V gene: TRBV27; D gene: .; J gene: TRBJ2-7; clone size: .; CDR3 protein: CASSLTGSTEQYF; CDR3 DNA: TGTGCCAGCAGCTTGACGGGGTCGACCGAGCAGTACTTC
V gene: TRBV5-1; D gene: TRBD1; J gene: TRBJ1-1; clone size: .; CDR3 protein: CASTLQGQGISEAFF; CDR3 DNA: TGCGCCAGCACCCTTCAGGGACAGGGGATCTCTGAAGCTTTCTTT
V gene: TRBV4-3; D gene: TRBD1; J gene: TRBJ1-1; clone size: .; CDR3 protein: CASSPGTGVTEAFF; CDR3 DNA: TGCGCCAGCAGCCCCGGGACAGGGGTCACTGAAGCTTTCTTT
V gene: TRBV7-9; D gene: .; J gene: TRBJ1-6; clone size: few; CDR3 protein: CASSLETANSPLHF; CDR3 DNA: TGTGCCAGCAGCTTAGAGACAGCTAATTCACCCCTCCACTTT
V gene: TRBV5-5; D gene: .; J gene: TRBJ2-2; clone size: many; CDR3 protein: CASSPYRSTGELFF; CDR3 DNA: TGTGCCAGCAGCCCGTACAGGAGCACCGGGGAGCTGTTTTTT
V gene: TRBV6-5; D gene: TRBD1; J gene: TRBJ2-4; clone size: .; CDR3 protein: CASSYRRTGEYIQYF; CDR3 DNA: TGTGCCAGCAGTTACCGACGAACAGGGGAATACATTCAGTACTTC
V gene: TRBV11-2; D gene: TRBD1; J gene: TRBJ2-2; clone size: .; CDR3 protein: CASSLDPDRGNTGELFF; CDR3 DNA: TGTGCCAGCAGCTTAGATCCGGACAGGGGAAACACCGGGGAGCTGTTTTTT
V gene: TRBV20-1; D gene: TRBD2; J gene: TRBJ2-5; clone size: many; CDR3 protein: CSARDGNSGAQETQYF; CDR3 DNA: TGCAGTGCTAGAGATGGAAATAGCGGGGCCCAAGAGACCCAGTACTTC
V gene: TRBV28; D gene: TRBD1; J gene: TRBJ1-2; clone size: many; CDR3 protein: CASTLLDREPYGYTF; CDR3 DNA: TGTGCCAGCACCCTCCTGGACAGGGAACCCTATGGCTACACCTTC
V gene: TRBV6-1; D gene: TRBD1; J gene: TRBJ1-6; clone size: few; CDR3 protein: CASRIGQGESSPLHF; CDR3 DNA: TGTGCCAGCAGGATCGGGCAGGGGGAAAGTTCACCCCTCCACTTT
V gene: TRBV28; D gene: .; J gene: TRBJ1-6; clone size: few; CDR3 protein: CASSWDNSYNSPLHF; CDR3 DNA: TGTGCCAGCAGTTGGGATAACTCCTATAATTCACCCCTCCACTTT
V gene: TRBV7-2; D gene: .; J gene: TRBJ1-2; clone size: many; CDR3 protein: CASSLIPTNGLYYGYTF; CDR3 DNA: TGTGCCAGCAGCTTAATCCCCACGAATGGTCTATACTATGGCTACACCTTC